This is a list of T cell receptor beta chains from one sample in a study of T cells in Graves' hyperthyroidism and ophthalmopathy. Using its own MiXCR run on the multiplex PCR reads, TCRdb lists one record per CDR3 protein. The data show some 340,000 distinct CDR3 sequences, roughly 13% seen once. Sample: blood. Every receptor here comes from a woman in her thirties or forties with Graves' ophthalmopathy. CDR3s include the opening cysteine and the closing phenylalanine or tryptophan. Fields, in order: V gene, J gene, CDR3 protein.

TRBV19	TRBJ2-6	CASSMVGVGGVGANVLTF
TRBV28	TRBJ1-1	CASSPGTGWIPMNTEAFF
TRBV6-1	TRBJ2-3	CASTIDQTTVTQYF
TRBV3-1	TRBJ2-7	CASSPSGGNEQYF
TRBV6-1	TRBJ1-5	CASSGTGAPYSNQPQHF
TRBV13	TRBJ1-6	CASSLMTGYGNSPLHF
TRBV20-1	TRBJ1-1	CSAVFQTGGAFPEAFF
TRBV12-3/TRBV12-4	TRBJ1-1	CASSSPPGRKNTEAFF
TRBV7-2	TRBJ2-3	CASSSLGTQADTQYF
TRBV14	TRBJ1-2	CASSQVHGYGYTF
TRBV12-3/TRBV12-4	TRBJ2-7	CASSYGQGGNEQYF
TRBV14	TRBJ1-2	CASSQDYRGPGYTF
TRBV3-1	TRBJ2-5	CASSQGTFQETQYF
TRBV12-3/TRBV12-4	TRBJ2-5	CASIRGLFGTQYF
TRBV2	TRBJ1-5	CASSKEHGGNQPQHF
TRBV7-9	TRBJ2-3	CASRTPRTSGTDTQYF
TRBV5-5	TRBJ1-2	CASSYHQGGNTF
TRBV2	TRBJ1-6	CASSAFRVNSPLHF
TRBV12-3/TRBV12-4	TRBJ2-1	CASSLRAGNHEQFF
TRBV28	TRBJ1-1	CASSLQGMTFF
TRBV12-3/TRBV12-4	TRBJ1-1	CASLRAGGGPEAFF
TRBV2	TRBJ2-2	CASSELGTSGRLNTGELFF
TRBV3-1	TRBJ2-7	CASSQATGGPSSEQYF
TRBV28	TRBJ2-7	CASRKGYEQYF
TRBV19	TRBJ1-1	CASRMGGGLAFF
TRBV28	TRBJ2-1	CASSPPPQGVDEQFF
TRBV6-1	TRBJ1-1	CASYRDRVLGTEAFF
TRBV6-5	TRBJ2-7	CASSYSTEYEQYF
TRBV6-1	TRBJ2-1	CASNNRLARSRDEQFF
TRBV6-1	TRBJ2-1	CASSQTNNEQFF
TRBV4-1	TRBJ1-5	CASSQFAPAGQPQHF
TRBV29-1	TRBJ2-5	CSGLPDRSQETQYF
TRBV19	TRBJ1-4	CASSPLDRSNEKLFF
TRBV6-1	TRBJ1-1	CASSDGQTPKAFF
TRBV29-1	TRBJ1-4	CSVLQQGTTNEKLFF
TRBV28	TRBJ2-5	CASGLTGETQYF
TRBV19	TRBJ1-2	CASSRVSVDYGYTF
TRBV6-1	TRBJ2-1	CASSQIGGWEQFF
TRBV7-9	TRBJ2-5	CAGSNPGQGVWETQYF
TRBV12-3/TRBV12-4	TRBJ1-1	CASSFRSEAFF